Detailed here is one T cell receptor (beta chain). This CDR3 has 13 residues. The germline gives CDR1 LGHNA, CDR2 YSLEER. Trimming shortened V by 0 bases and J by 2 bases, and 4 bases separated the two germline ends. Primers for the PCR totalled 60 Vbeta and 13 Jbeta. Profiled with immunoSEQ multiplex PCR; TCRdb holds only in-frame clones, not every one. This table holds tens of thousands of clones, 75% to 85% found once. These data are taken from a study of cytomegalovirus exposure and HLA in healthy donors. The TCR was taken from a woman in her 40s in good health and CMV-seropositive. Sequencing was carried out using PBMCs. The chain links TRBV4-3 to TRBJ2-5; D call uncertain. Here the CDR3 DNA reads TGCGCCAGCAGCCAAGATAATCAAGAGACCCAGTACTTC. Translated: CASSQDNQETQYF.